Below are 24 T cell receptor beta chains sequenced from a single sample in a study of cytomegalovirus exposure and HLA in healthy donors. Use of 60 Vbeta and 13 Jbeta primers characterized the PCR. Profiled with immunoSEQ multiplex PCR; TCRdb holds only in-frame clones, not every one. This table holds 90,000 or so clones, about 75% found once. The specimen was PBMCs. The source of these receptors is a man aged 25 to 45 in good health and CMV-seropositive.

The CDR3: CASSWTGSEQYF. The CDR3 DNA reads as TGTGCCAGCAGTTGGACAGGGTCCGAGCAGTACTTC. V gene TRBV7-9 combines with J gene TRBJ2-7; 8 positions agree with TRBD1. The CDR3 contains 12 residues. The V gene's germline CDR1 is SEHNR and CDR2 FQNEAQ (reference sequence). Trimming removed 6 bases from V and 6 bases from J; junction bases left unmatched: 4.

This chain links TRBV5-5 with TRBJ2-5, with 14 bases identical to TRBD2. Trimming cost V 4 bases and J 3 bases; bases outside gene matches: 5. The CDR3 totals 16 residues. Germline values: CDR1 SGHKS, CDR2 YYEKEE (reference sequence). CDR3 amino acids: CASSKGLAGAKETQYF. The CDR3 DNA reads as TGTGCCAGCAGCAAGGGACTAGCGGGGGCCAAAGAGACCCAGTACTTC.

The chain employs TRBV5-1 and TRBJ2-1; 12 bases match TRBD2. Losses at the gene ends were 7 bases for V and 4 bases for J; bases not matched to a gene: 3. CDR3 size: 14 residues. Germline V gene lookup returns CDR1 SGHRS and CDR2 YFSETQ. For the CDR3, the DNA is TGCGCCAGCCAAACTAGCGGGGGGTACAATGAGCAGTTCTTC. Encoded protein: CASQTSGGYNEQFF.

The chain is built from TRBV6-4 and TRBJ2-3, with TRBD2 matching over 8 bases. Trimming cost V 5 bases and J 2 bases; bases outside gene matches: 3. Per the germline V gene, CDR1 is MRHNA and CDR2 is SNTAGT. The CDR3 length is 14 residues. The CDR3 DNA reads TGTGCCAGCAGTAACGGGGGGGCCACAGATACGCAGTATTTT. Amino acid sequence: CASSNGGATDTQYF.

V usage is TRBV6-5 and J usage is TRBJ1-1; TRBD1 matches 7 bases. J lost 1 base, V lost 8 bases, and 1 base had no gene match. CDR1 MNHEY and CDR2 SVGAGI come from the germline V gene. This CDR3 contains 12 residues. This chain's CDR3 is CASRQGNTEAFF. DNA of the CDR3: TGTGCCAGCCGACAGGGGAACACTGAAGCTTTCTTT.

The V gene is TRBV5-1, the J gene TRBJ2-5, with TRBD1 matching over 9 bases. The CDR3 has 16 residues. V dropped 3 bases and J dropped 2; count of bases not matched to a gene: 8. The germline CDR1 and CDR2 sequences are SGHRS and YFSETQ. CDR3 DNA: TGCGCCAGCAGCTGGGGGACAGGGACGATTCAAGAGACCCAGTACTTC. It is translated as CASSWGTGTIQETQYF.

This clone has just a few counts. The V gene is TRBV2, the J gene TRBJ1-4; TRBD1 agrees at 9 bases. The CDR3 has 14 amino acids. V dropped 7 bases and J dropped 5; count of bases not matched to a gene: 5. The germline gives CDR1 SNHLY, CDR2 FYNNEI. The CDR3: CASNGQGINEKLFF. DNA for the CDR3: TGTGCCAGCAATGGACAGGGGATAAATGAAAAACTGTTTTTT.

This chain links TRBV28 with TRBJ1-1; 11 nucleotides line up with TRBD1. Losses at the gene ends were 6 bases for V and 4 bases for J; bases not matched to a gene: 7. The CDR3 is made up of 15 amino acids. Germline V lookup: CDR1 MDHEN, CDR2 SYDVKM. CDR3 DNA: TGTGCCAGCAGAACAGGGGGACAGGGGGGCACTGAAGCTTTCTTT. It codes for CASRTGGQGGTEAFF. The whole variable domain, filled in from reference TRBV28 and TRBJ1-1, reads DVKVTQSSRYLVKRTGEKVFLECVQDMDHENMFWYRQDPGLGLRLIYFSYDVKMKEKGDIPEGYSVSREKKERFSLILESASTNQTSMYLCASRTGGQGGTEAFFGQGTRLTVV.

The chain carries TRBV28 and TRBJ1-1; 9 bases agree with TRBD1. With V trimmed by 5 bases and J by 0 bases, 10 bases remained unmatched. CDR1 MDHEN and CDR2 SYDVKM come from the germline V gene. The CDR3 length is 17 residues. CDR3 in amino acids: CASSPDRGNRMNTEAFF. In nucleotides, the CDR3 is TGTGCCAGCAGTCCGGACAGGGGTAATAGGATGAACACTGAAGCTTTCTTT.

The chain has TRBV18 and TRBJ1-6; 7 bases align to TRBD1. The CDR3 length is 17 residues. J lost 5 bases, V lost 3 bases, and 10 bases had no gene match. CDR1 is KGHSH, CDR2 LQKENI, per germline. The CDR3 region is CASSPTPGQRDNSPLHF. CDR3 bases: TGTGCCAGCTCACCGACCCCGGGACAGCGCGATAATTCACCCCTCCACTTT.

The V gene is TRBV19, the J gene TRBJ1-5; D is undetermined. Trimming took 0 bases from V and 5 from J, leaving 5 bases between them. The CDR3 spans 13 residues. From germline, CDR1 is LNHDA and CDR2 SQIVND (reference sequence). The CDR3 DNA reads as TGTGCCAGTAGTATAGAGGGCCATCAGCCCCAGCATTTT. This translates into CASSIEGHQPQHF.

This sequence joins TRBV2 and TRBJ2-1; possibly TRBD1 for D (5 bases). CDR1 and CDR2 (germline): SNHLY, FYNNEI. The V end lost 0 bases, the J end lost 8 bases, and 17 bases lay between the germline ends. This CDR3 has 16 amino acids. The CDR3, as DNA: TGTGCCAGCAGTGAAGCGCTAGGGGCAAAGGTAGATGAGCAGTTCTTC. Translated: CASSEALGAKVDEQFF.

The CDR3 here is CASRFGHGSETQYF. The CDR3 DNA reads as TGTGCCAGCAGATTTGGACACGGGTCTGAAACCCAGTACTTC. J is TRBJ2-5 and V is TRBV7-9; tentative D call: TRBD1 (5 bases). Trimming took off 6 bases at V and 8 bases at J, with 19 bases between the two ends. This CDR3 region has 14 residues. The germline V gene has CDR1 SEHNR and CDR2 FQNEAQ (reference sequence).

With respect to this clone: Sequence at one end of the junction differs from germline and may be a read error. The J gene is TRBJ2-1, the V gene TRBV7-9, with D possibly being TRBD1 (5 bases). The V gene's germline CDR1 is SEHNR and CDR2 FQNEAQ (reference sequence). The CDR3 contains 12 residues. CDR3 amino acids: CSSSPGHDEQFF. CDR3 nucleotide sequence: TGTTCCAGCAGCCCCGGACACGATGAGCAGTTCTTC.

The chain uses TRBV5-4 and TRBJ2-1; the match to TRBD2 covers 9 bases. V was pared by 1 base and J by 3 bases, with 2 bases of the junction left unmatched. Germline lookup yields CDR1 SGHNT and CDR2 YYREEE (reference sequence). There are 15 residues in the CDR3. DNA of the CDR3: TGTGCCAGCAGCTTGAGGACTAGCGACTACAATGAGCAGTTCTTC. Protein product: CASSLRTSDYNEQFF. The whole variable domain, remainder taken from reference TRBV5-4 and TRBJ2-1, is ETGVTQSPTHLIKTRGQQVTLRCSSQSGHNTVSWYQQALGQGPQFIFQYYREEENGRGNFPPRFSGLQFPNYSSELNVNALELDDSALYLCASSLRTSDYNEQFFGPGTRLTVL.

This clone has a handful of counts. Different DNA sequences within this sample yield the same CDR3. The V call is TRBV5-4, the J call TRBJ2-7; 7 nucleotides match TRBD1. The V and J ends lost 0 bases and 3 bases, in that order; junction bases with no gene match: 3. The CDR3 loop spans 14 amino acids. The germline V gene has CDR1 SGHNT and CDR2 YYREEE (reference sequence). The CDR3 DNA reads as TGTGCCAGCAGCTTGGGCGACAGGGACTACGAGCAGTACTTC. Its translation is CASSLGDRDYEQYF.

The chain carries TRBV5-6 and TRBJ2-1; 7 nucleotides agree with TRBD2. The CDR3 has 15 residues. Germline V gene data show CDR1 as SGHDT and CDR2 as YYEEEE. V dropped 3 bases and J dropped 3; count of bases not matched to a gene: 6. The CDR3 DNA reads TGTGCCAGCAGCTCCCCCCTAGCGGACTACAATGAGCAGTTCTTC. This translates into CASSSPLADYNEQFF. Together with reference TRBV5-6 and TRBJ2-1, the CDR3 gives the full variable domain: DAGVTQSPTHLIKTRGQQVTLRCSPKSGHDTVSWYQQALGQGPQFIFQYYEEEERQRGNFPDRFSGHQFPNYSSELNVNALLLGDSALYLCASSSPLADYNEQFFGPGTRLTVL.

V and J are TRBV29-1 and TRBJ2-3; 7 nucleotides align to TRBD1. The CDR3 contains 14 residues. The V gene's germline CDR1 is SQVTM and CDR2 ANQGSEA. With V trimmed by 8 bases and J by 2 bases, 10 bases remained unmatched. Here the CDR3 DNA reads TGCAGCATGAGACCAGGGACAGTCACAGATACGCAGTATTTT. This codes for CSMRPGTVTDTQYF.

The J gene is TRBJ1-3, the V gene TRBV9, with a weak D call TRBD1 (5 bases). The CDR3 has 16 amino acids. CDR1 and CDR2 from the germline V gene are SGDLS and YYNGEE. The germline V and J ends were trimmed by 0 bases and 4 bases, with 14 bases remaining between them. The CDR3 DNA sequence: TGTGCCAGCAGCGTAGGAACAGGCGCGCTGGGAAACACCATATATTTT. This translates into CASSVGTGALGNTIYF. Full variable domain (missing parts from reference TRBV9 and TRBJ1-3): DSGVTQTPKHLITATGQRVTLRCSPRSGDLSVYWYQQSLDQGLQFLIQYYNGEERAKGNILERFSAQQFPDLHSELNLSSLELGDSALYFCASSVGTGALGNTIYFGEGSWLTVV.

This clone was detected only a few times. CDR3 protein: CASWGSIYYSNQPQHF. Written as DNA, the CDR3 is TGTGCCAGCTGGGGCAGTATATATTATAGCAATCAGCCCCAGCATTTT. The chain carries TRBV6-4 and TRBJ1-5, with D tentatively TRBD1 (5 bases). Germline values: CDR1 MRHNA, CDR2 SNTAGT. V dropped 8 bases and J dropped 0 bases, with 17 bases sitting between them. The CDR3 is 16 amino acids.

V and J are TRBV27 and TRBJ2-4; TRBD2 aligns across 7 bases. V lost 6 bases, J lost 7 bases, and 6 bases stayed unmatched. Germline V gene sequence: CDR1 MNHEY, CDR2 SMNVEV (reference sequence). The length of the CDR3 is 13 residues. The CDR3 coding sequence is TGTGCCAGCAGCTTTGGACTAGAGAACATTCAGTACTTC. Translating gives CASSFGLENIQYF.

This clone was detected once. The same CDR3 arises from other DNA sequences in this sample as well. This rearrangement joins TRBV6-5 to TRBJ1-3; D is possibly TRBD1 (6 bases). The CDR3 has 16 residues. Trimming took off 3 bases at V and 4 bases at J, with 16 bases between the two ends. Germline V gene lookup returns CDR1 MNHEY and CDR2 SVGAGI. CDR3 residues: CASSYLAGGGGNTIYF. The CDR3 nucleotides are TGTGCCAGCAGTTATTTAGCGGGGGGCGGCGGAAACACCATATATTTT.

The chain joins TRBV7-9 to TRBJ1-1; tentative D call: TRBD1 (6 bases). This CDR3 contains 15 residues. Trimming shortened V by 1 base and J by 1 base, and 10 bases separated the two germline ends. CDR1 and CDR2 (germline): SEHNR, FQNEAQ (reference sequence). For the CDR3, the DNA is TGTGCCAGCAGCTTAGGGGTGGGGGCGAACACTGAAGCTTTCTTT. Its translation is CASSLGVGANTEAFF.

A single count supports this clone. The V and J genes are TRBV6-6 and TRBJ1-3; D unresolved. This CDR3 has 12 amino acids. Trimming took 5 bases from V and 4 from J, leaving 6 bases between them. Germline V gene sequence: CDR1 MNHNY, CDR2 SVGAGI (reference sequence). CDR3 amino acids: CASSPQGNTIYF. The CDR3, as DNA: TGTGCCAGCAGTCCGCAGGGAAACACCATATATTTT.